This T cell receptor beta chain appears in the sequencing data of a study of T cells after somatic rescue of genetic block. The method was immunoSEQ multiplex PCR; TCRdb's version includes in-frame clones alone and lacks a portion of them. Among about 67,000 clones listed, about 91% were seen once. CDR1 is SNHLY and CDR2 is FYNNEI in the germline V gene. The CDR3 contains 14 residues. V was trimmed by 1 base and J by 8 bases, leaving 11 bases between them. The TCR sequence derives from a man aged 35 to 55. This chain joins TRBV2 and TRBJ1-4; TRBD1 is a possible D gene (5 bases). Sequencing was done on a sample of peripheral blood mononuclear cells (PBMCs). The CDR3, as DNA: TGTGCCAGCAGTGAAGTGGGGGGGTACGAAAAACTGTTTTTT. The encoded protein is CASSEVGGYEKLFF.